The T cell receptor beta chain described here comes from a study of Graves' ophthalmopathy and Graves' hyperthyroidism. A remark on this clonotype: What it binds is unknown.

Hyperthyroidism was classified as stable if no ophthalmopathy occurred within 18 months of follow-up. The study excluded patients with other autoimmune diseases, uncontrolled infections, pregnancy or lactation. Fresh peripheral blood (about 10 ml) yielded the PBMCs. Notes on the study in general: Most expanded thyroid clonotypes above 0.001 frequency also appeared in blood.

As the template, RNA transcripts were used to amplify TCR beta CDR3 regions. HTBI-primed RT-PCR formed the first round, and a multiplex PCR formed the second. MiXCR, applied by TCRdb to the multiplex PCR reads, yields one record per CDR3 protein. The sample consists of 600,000 to 650,000 distinct CDR3 sequences, approximately 22% of them appearing once. The CDR3 totals 13 residues. Germline loops: CDR1 MNHNS, CDR2 SASEGT. Trimming took 2 bases from V and 6 from J, leaving 10 bases between them. Material: peripheral blood. The chain combines TRBV6-1 with TRBJ1-1; D gene ambiguous. The clonotype comes from a woman under 30 with stable Graves' hyperthyroidism. Some clones in this sample may be carry-over from other donors' samples. The CDR3 protein is CASSETVSAEAFF. CDR3 sequence (DNA): TGTGCCAGCAGTGAAACCGTCAGCGCTGAAGCTTTCTTT.